Following are 27 T cell receptor beta chains from one sample sequenced in a study of CXCR3-negative and CXCR3-positive naive CD8 T cells. General study findings and limits: Greater hydrophobicity was found in TRB CDR3s of CXCR3-positive naive cells than of CXCR3-negative naive cells.

Their specific antigens are unknown. Through 5' RACE with UMI labels, the TRB cDNA libraries were prepared. TCRdb re-analyzed the 5' RACE reads; it lists each CDR3 protein once, without DNA. In all, the sample yields about 63,000 distinct CDR3 sequences. Sequencing input: naive CXCR3+ CD8+ T cells from blood. Subset indicated: CD45RO-CCR7+CD27+CD95- naive CD8+ T cells expressing CXCR3 (TNR3+). Every receptor here comes from a human donor in good health. Some clones in this sample may be carry-over from other donors' samples.

This chain links TRBV28 with TRBJ2-7. The CDR3 length is 14 residues. Germline CDR1 is MDHEN and CDR2 is SYDVKM. CDR3 loop: CASSPLDTSYEQYF.

The V and J genes are TRBV19 and TRBJ2-5; without DNA, the TCRdb call of TRBD2 cannot be checked. The germline V gene encodes CDR1 LNHDA and CDR2 SQIVND (reference sequence). The CDR3 spans 16 residues. The CDR3 loop is CASSPTLAGGLVTQYF. The complete variable domain, with remaining parts taken from reference TRBV19 and TRBJ2-5, reads DGGITQSPKYLFRKEGQNVTLSCEQNLNHDAMYWYRQDPGQGLRLIYYSQIVNDFQKGDIAEGYSVSREKKESFPLTVTSAQKNPTAFYLCASSPTLAGGLVTQYFGPGTRLLVL.

The CDR3 sequence: CASSQLEGEGYYGYTF. The chain couples TRBV4-3 to TRBJ1-2. Germline loops: CDR1 LGHNA, CDR2 YSLEER. This CDR3 contains 16 residues.

CDR3: CASSWGQGGTGELFF. The chain combines TRBV5-1 with TRBJ2-2; TCRdb's D call, TRBD1, is unchecked because there is no DNA. Germline V gene lookup returns CDR1 SGHRS and CDR2 YFSETQ. The CDR3 contains 15 residues.

The rearrangement links TRBV11-2 to TRBJ2-3. The CDR3 runs 13 residues. Germline loops: CDR1 SGHAT, CDR2 FQNNGV. The CDR3 loop reads CASSFAYTDTQYF.

The chain carries TRBV4-1 and TRBJ1-1; without DNA, the TCRdb call of TRBD1 cannot be checked. The V gene's germline CDR1 is MGHRA and CDR2 YSYEKL. The CDR3 contains 16 residues. The CDR3 loop is CASSRPDREPNTEAFF.

This chain links TRBV7-9 with TRBJ1-2. The CDR3 is 16 amino acids. Germline CDR1 and CDR2: SEHNR and FQNEAQ (reference sequence). CDR3: CASSSNLTPLNYGYTF.

The V and J genes are TRBV6-6 and TRBJ2-7; the TRBD1 assignment by TCRdb is unverifiable without DNA. The CDR3 spans 13 residues. CDR1 and CDR2 (germline): MNHNY, SVGAGI (reference sequence). This CDR3 is CASSSGLSYGQYF.

The rearrangement joins TRBV25-1 to TRBJ1-1; TCRdb proposes TRBD1, but this gene call is untestable without DNA. This CDR3 has 13 amino acids. Germline CDR1 MGHDK, CDR2 SYGVNS. CDR3 sequence reads: CASSEWGAAEAFF.

The V call is TRBV5-1, the J call TRBJ1-1; TCRdb selects TRBD1, and the lack of DNA leaves this call unchecked. The CDR3 spans 16 residues. Germline V CDR1 and CDR2: SGHRS, YFSETQ. CDR3 loop: CASSLGQGSMNTEAFF.

This chain joins TRBV5-1 and TRBJ2-3; TCRdb names TRBD1, which stays unverified in the absence of DNA. CDR3 length: 14 amino acids. Germline V gene sequence: CDR1 SGHRS, CDR2 YFSETQ. The CDR3: CASSPGTIRDTQYF.

The chain is built from TRBV5-6 and TRBJ2-2; TCRdb returns TRBD1, unconfirmable since there is no DNA. The germline gives CDR1 SGHDT, CDR2 YYEEEE. The CDR3 consists of 16 residues. Here the CDR3 reads CASSLTGGPNTGELFF.

The CDR3: CASSPTPWTDNEKLFF. J is TRBJ1-4 and V is TRBV18; the D gene TCRdb calls, TRBD1, cannot be checked with no DNA. The CDR3 has 16 amino acids. Germline CDR1 KGHSH, CDR2 LQKENI. Drawing the rest from reference TRBV18 and TRBJ1-4, the complete variable domain is NAGVMQNPRHLVRRRGQEARLRCSPMKGHSHVYWYRQLPEEGLKFMVYLQKENIIDESGMPKERFSAEFPKEGPSILRIQQVVRGDSAAYFCASSPTPWTDNEKLFFGSGTQLSVL.

The chain links TRBV7-8 to TRBJ1-2. CDR1 is SGHVS, CDR2 FQNEAQ, per germline. The CDR3 covers 16 residues. This chain's CDR3 is CASSLAGGGGNYGYTF.

The V call is TRBV5-4, the J call TRBJ2-5; TCRdb's D call, TRBD1, is unchecked because there is no DNA. The CDR3 totals 13 residues. The germline gives CDR1 SGHNT, CDR2 YYREEE (reference sequence). The CDR3 sequence is CASSYRGGETQYF.

The rearrangement links TRBV20-1 to TRBJ2-7; absent DNA, TCRdb's TRBD2 call cannot be checked. The germline V gene encodes CDR1 DFQATT and CDR2 SNEGSKA (reference sequence). The CDR3 spans 14 residues. CDR3 in amino acids: CSATDSGWAYEQYF.

The CDR3 loop reads CASSVNRGSTDTQYF. This chain joins TRBV5-1 and TRBJ2-3; the D gene TCRdb calls, TRBD1, cannot be checked with no DNA. Germline loops: CDR1 SGHRS, CDR2 YFSETQ. The CDR3 is made up of 15 amino acids.

This chain links TRBV29-1 with TRBJ2-2. Germline loops: CDR1 SQVTM, CDR2 ANQGSEA. There are 13 residues in the CDR3. The CDR3 protein is CSVEIENTGELFF.

The chain couples TRBV29-1 to TRBJ1-2; checking the TCRdb D call of TRBD1 is not possible without DNA. The CDR3 consists of 11 residues. Looked up from germline, CDR1 is SQVTM and CDR2 is ANQGSEA. CDR3: CSVYREDGYTF.

The genes are TRBV28 and TRBJ2-7; TCRdb calls TRBD1, which cannot be checked without DNA. This CDR3 is 14 amino acids long. Germline values: CDR1 MDHEN, CDR2 SYDVKM. The CDR3 sequence: CASSLLQGIYEQYF.

The chain is built from TRBV12-3 or TRBV12-4 and TRBJ2-5; TCRdb names TRBD1, which stays unverified in the absence of DNA. This CDR3 spans 15 amino acids. CDR3 protein: CASSFGQGAILTQYF.

V usage is TRBV6-1 and J usage is TRBJ2-1; the TCRdb call, TRBD2, lacks DNA for checking. Germline assignment: CDR1 MNHNS and CDR2 SASEGT. The CDR3 totals 20 residues. The CDR3 spells CASSEAQRLDYYGSYNEQFF.

The V and J genes are TRBV6-6 and TRBJ2-5; the D gene TCRdb calls, TRBD1, cannot be checked with no DNA. Germline values: CDR1 MNHNY, CDR2 SVGAGI (reference sequence). This CDR3 comprises 16 residues. This CDR3 is CASSSIRAGAGETQYF.

J is TRBJ1-2 and V is TRBV7-6; no DNA is available, so the TRBD1 call from TCRdb remains unchecked. Germline CDR1 SGHVS, CDR2 FNYEAQ. This CDR3 spans 15 amino acids. The CDR3 loop is CASSLEGSMGDGYTF.

The rearrangement uses TRBV10-3 and TRBJ2-3; TCRdb names TRBD2, which stays unverified in the absence of DNA. Germline V gives CDR1 ENHRY, CDR2 SYGVKD. The CDR3 runs 18 residues. Here the CDR3 reads CAISESLLAGGPPDTQYF.

Frequency places this clonotype as medium-sized (0.01 to 0.1%). The chain joins TRBV11-3 to TRBJ2-3; TCRdb reports TRBD2, a call that lacks DNA to check it against. Germline V gene lookup returns CDR1 SGHNT and CDR2 YENEEA. This CDR3 comprises 15 residues. CDR3 sequence: CASSLQASGTDTQYF.

V gene TRBV7-9 combines with J gene TRBJ2-7. Looked up from germline, CDR1 is SEHNR and CDR2 is FQNEAQ (reference sequence). The CDR3 length is 12 residues. CDR3 sequence: CASSLAAYEQYF.